Listed below are T cell receptor beta chains from one sample, sequenced in a study of blood T cell repertoires in COVID-19. This table comes from immunoSEQ multiplex PCR, and its TCRdb copy is limited to in-frame clones, with some not included. Here the sample spans 400,000 to 450,000 clones, roughly 88% being singletons. Source material: PBMCs or T cells enriched from blood (not recorded which). The receptors were gathered from a man aged 18 to 29 who had recovered from COVID-19. Each CDR3 is given with its conserved first and last residue. A D gene is named only where the DNA matches it firmly. Part of the rows lack a size; the others show once, few, many or a class for expanded clones.

v_gene	j_gene	d_gene	abundance	CDR3nt	CDR3aa
TRBV2	TRBJ2-5	TRBD2	-	TGTGCCAGCAGTGTAAGCGGGGGGGCCTGGGAGACCCAGTACTTC	CASSVSGGAWETQYF
TRBV7-2	TRBJ2-2	TRBD2	-	TGTGCCAGCAGCAATAGCGGGGCGAACACCGGGGAGCTGTTTTTT	CASSNSGANTGELFF
TRBV6-5	TRBJ2-4	-	-	TGTGCCTGCGAGTCGGGGGTGGGCATTCAGTACTTC	CACESGVGIQYF
TRBV5-1	TRBJ1-4	-	once	TGCGCCAGCGGTTTGGGGACACCGAATGAAAAACTGTTTTTT	CASGLGTPNEKLFF
TRBV11-2	TRBJ1-5	TRBD1	-	TGTGCCAGCAGCTTAGGGGACAGGAGCAATCAGCCCCAGCATTTT	CASSLGDRSNQPQHF
TRBV7-2	TRBJ1-3	-	once	TGTGCCAGCAGCTTATACAACAGGGCCTCTGGAAACACCATATATTTT	CASSLYNRASGNTIYF
TRBV5-1	TRBJ1-1	-	-	TGCGCCAGCAGCCCGGGGGGATTTTTAAACACTGAAGCTTTCTTT	CASSPGGFLNTEAFF
TRBV19	TRBJ1-5	-	-	TGTGCCAGTACCGAGACAGGCCCACTCCAGCCCCAGCATTTT	CASTETGPLQPQHF
TRBV2	TRBJ1-1	-	-	TGTGCCAGCAGTCCCGAGCTATCTAGCTCCACTGAAGCTTTCTTT	CASSPELSSSTEAFF
TRBV20-1	TRBJ2-7	-	-	TGCAGTGCTAGTCCGGCCGCCGGGTCATTACGGCTCGAGCAGTACTTC	CSASPAAGSLRLEQYF
TRBV25-1	TRBJ2-7	-	-	TGTGCCAGCATTTGGAGAAACGAGCAGTACTTC	CASIWRNEQYF
TRBV5-1	TRBJ1-3	-	-	TGCGCCAGCAGCAAGGGACTCGAAGGAAACACCATATATTTT	CASSKGLEGNTIYF
TRBV9	TRBJ1-1	-	-	TGTGCCAGCAGCGTGACCGTCGGGACTAGCGGAGCCAACACTGAAGCTTTCTTT	CASSVTVGTSGANTEAFF
TRBV5-6	TRBJ1-2	-	-	TGTGCCAGCAGCTTGAAAGGTGTGGGCAGGGTGAGTGGCTACACCTTC	CASSLKGVGRVSGYTF
TRBV27	TRBJ1-5	-	-	TGTGCCAGCAGTTACGAGGGAAGTGGAAATCAGCCCCAGCATTTT	CASSYEGSGNQPQHF
TRBV6-5	TRBJ1-2	-	-	TGTGCCAGCCGGGGGGAGGGCTATGGCTACACCTTC	CASRGEGYGYTF
TRBV5-8	TRBJ2-3	-	-	TGTGCCAGCAGCTTCCTAATCGCCACGGTCACCGATACGCAGTATTTT	CASSFLIATVTDTQYF
TRBV7-2	TRBJ1-1	TRBD1	-	TGTGCCAGCAGTTATACAGGGGGAGGGGACACTGAAGCTTTCTTT	CASSYTGGGDTEAFF
TRBV21-1	TRBJ1-3	-	-	TGTGCCAGCAGCAGAGGGAGTACCTCTGGAAACACCATATATTTT	CASSRGSTSGNTIYF
TRBV2	TRBJ1-5	TRBD1	-	TGTGCCAGCAGTGGGGGAAAGGGGGCGAATCAGCCCCAGCATTTT	CASSGGKGANQPQHF
TRBV19	TRBJ2-7	TRBD2	once	TGTGCCAGTAGTTCCGGGACTAGCGGGATCTACGAGCAGTACTTC	CASSSGTSGIYEQYF
TRBV4-1	TRBJ1-6	-	-	TGCGCCAGCAGGGGTCTCAGCGATTCACCCCTCCACTTT	CASRGLSDSPLHF
TRBV28	TRBJ2-1	-	-	TGTGCCAGCAATGCTAGACAGGTCTCCTACAATGAGCAGTTCTTC	CASNARQVSYNEQFF
TRBV4-1	TRBJ2-1	-	-	TGCGCCAGCAGCCAAGGGACGGGATCCTACAATGAGCAGTTCTTC	CASSQGTGSYNEQFF
TRBV19	TRBJ1-2	-	-	TGTGCCAGTAGTATAGATCGGCGGGGCTATGGCTACACCTTC	CASSIDRRGYGYTF
TRBV24-1	TRBJ2-1	TRBD1	-	TGTGCCACCAGTGATCCGGGGACAGGGTGGGGGGATGAGCAGTTCTTC	CATSDPGTGWGDEQFF
TRBV11-2	TRBJ1-2	-	-	TGTGCCAGCAGCTTAGATCCGGCGGCATATGGCTACACCTTC	CASSLDPAAYGYTF
TRBV4-2	TRBJ1-1	-	-	TGTGCCAGCAGCCCGGACCGGGACACTAAGTCCACTGAAGCTTTCTTT	CASSPDRDTKSTEAFF
TRBV7-9	TRBJ2-1	-	-	TGTGCCAGCAGCCGGGGGTTTTCGGGGTCCGATGAGCAGTTCTTC	CASSRGFSGSDEQFF
TRBV19	TRBJ2-1	TRBD2	-	TGTGCCAGTACTACGGGAGGCAATGAGCAGTTCTTC	CASTTGGNEQFF
TRBV7-9	TRBJ1-3	-	-	TGTGCCAGCAGCTTAGCATCGGTTGGTCATGCCATATATTTT	CASSLASVGHAIYF
TRBV11-3	TRBJ1-6	TRBD1	-	TGTGCCAGCAGCTTCTCGGCAGGGGGTTCACCCCTCCACTTT	CASSFSAGGSPLHF
TRBV6-5	TRBJ1-1	-	-	TGTGCCAGCAGACGATACACGTACACTGAAGCTTTCTTT	CASRRYTYTEAFF
TRBV28	TRBJ2-1	-	-	TGTGCCAGCAGAACCCCTTCACTAGGCTCCTACAATGAGCAGTTCTTC	CASRTPSLGSYNEQFF
TRBV27	TRBJ1-6	TRBD1	-	TGTGCCAGCACCCCCGGTGGAACAGGGGTTTCACCCCTCCACTTT	CASTPGGTGVSPLHF
TRBV5-6	TRBJ1-2	TRBD1	-	TGTGCCAGCAGCTCAGGGGGCTTTGGCTACACCTTC	CASSSGGFGYTF
TRBV2	TRBJ2-3	-	once	TGTGCCGGTCGGACCGGGACTCGGACAGATACGCAGTATTTT	CAGRTGTRTDTQYF
TRBV19	TRBJ1-1	-	-	TGTGCCAGTAGTATCTGGGGCCCGGACAGTTCCCTGAACACTGAAGCTTTCTTT	CASSIWGPDSSLNTEAFF
TRBV19	TRBJ1-2	TRBD1	-	TGTGCCAGTAGTACGCCGGGACAGGGGGCGCGGGACTATGGCTACACCTTC	CASSTPGQGARDYGYTF
TRBV30	TRBJ2-7	-	-	TGTGCCTGGAGTGTACAACAGGGAGCCTACGAGCAGTACTTC	CAWSVQQGAYEQYF
TRBV28	TRBJ2-3	TRBD2	-	TGTGCCAGCAGTTTATTGGGCGGGAGAACAGATACGCAGTATTTT	CASSLLGGRTDTQYF
TRBV25-1	TRBJ1-2	-	-	TGTGCCAGCAGTGAGGCCGCCCGCTATGGCTACACCTTC	CASSEAARYGYTF
TRBV29-1	TRBJ2-7	-	once	TGCAGCGTTGGGAAGGGGCGTTTCGCACTAGCTGAGCAGTACTTC	CSVGKGRFALAEQYF
TRBV4-1	TRBJ1-2	TRBD1	-	TGCGCCAGCAGCCAAGACCCCGGACAGGGAGGCTATGGCTACACCTTC	CASSQDPGQGGYGYTF
TRBV18	TRBJ2-7	TRBD1	-	TGTGCCAGCTCATCCCGAGAGGGGGCTAGGGAGCAGTACTTC	CASSSREGAREQYF
TRBV27	TRBJ1-1	TRBD1	once	TGTGCCAGCAGCCTAGGACAGGGGGCTGTACCCCCGAACACTGAAGCTTTCTTT	CASSLGQGAVPPNTEAFF
TRBV12-3/TRBV12-4	TRBJ1-1	-	-	TGTGCCAGCAGCCCGGGAGGGGGAGCGGGAGCTTTCTTT	CASSPGGGAGAFF
TRBV7-8	TRBJ2-5	-	-	TGTGCCAGCAGCCCCGTAGGCGGGACCCAGTACTTC	CASSPVGGTQYF
TRBV10-3	TRBJ2-3	TRBD2	-	TGTGCCATCAGTGAGCTCCTTAGCGGGGGCTCAGATACGCAGTATTTT	CAISELLSGGSDTQYF
TRBV5-4	TRBJ2-7	TRBD1	-	TGTGCCAGCAGCTACGACAGGGCCTACGAGCAGTACTTC	CASSYDRAYEQYF
TRBV10-3	TRBJ2-2	-	once	TGTGCCATCACCCCGGGAGTCGGAACCGGGGAGCTGTTTTTT	CAITPGVGTGELFF
TRBV29-1	TRBJ2-1	-	-	TGCAGCGTTGATCGGCAGGGGGGCAATGAGCAGTTCTTC	CSVDRQGGNEQFF
TRBV19	TRBJ1-5	TRBD1	-	TGTGCCAGTAGTATAGGGGACAGGGTGAAGGTGATGGGCAATCAGCCCCAGCATTTT	CASSIGDRVKVMGNQPQHF
TRBV7-2	TRBJ2-3	TRBD2	-	TGTGCCAGCAGCCGGACTAGCGGCACAGATACGCAGTATTTT	CASSRTSGTDTQYF
TRBV6-5	TRBJ1-2	-	-	-	CASSSSSGAGYTF
TRBV12-3/TRBV12-4	TRBJ1-2	-	few	TGTGCCAGCAGTTTTATCTCTTATGGCTACACCTTC	CASSFISYGYTF
TRBV5-1	TRBJ2-2	-	few	TGCGCCAGCAGCTTGCTTCCGAACACCGGGGAGCTGTTTTTT	CASSLLPNTGELFF
TRBV5-5	TRBJ2-7	-	-	TGTGCCAGCAGCTTCATTCCCTACGAGCAGTACTTC	CASSFIPYEQYF
TRBV9	TRBJ1-6	TRBD1	-	TGTGCCAGCAGTTCGTCGGGACAGCATAATTCACCCCTCCACTTT	CASSSSGQHNSPLHF
TRBV19	TRBJ2-1	TRBD1	-	TGTGCCAGTAGTATAGATCCCCAGGGGGCGTTTAGGAATGAGCAGTTCTTC	CASSIDPQGAFRNEQFF